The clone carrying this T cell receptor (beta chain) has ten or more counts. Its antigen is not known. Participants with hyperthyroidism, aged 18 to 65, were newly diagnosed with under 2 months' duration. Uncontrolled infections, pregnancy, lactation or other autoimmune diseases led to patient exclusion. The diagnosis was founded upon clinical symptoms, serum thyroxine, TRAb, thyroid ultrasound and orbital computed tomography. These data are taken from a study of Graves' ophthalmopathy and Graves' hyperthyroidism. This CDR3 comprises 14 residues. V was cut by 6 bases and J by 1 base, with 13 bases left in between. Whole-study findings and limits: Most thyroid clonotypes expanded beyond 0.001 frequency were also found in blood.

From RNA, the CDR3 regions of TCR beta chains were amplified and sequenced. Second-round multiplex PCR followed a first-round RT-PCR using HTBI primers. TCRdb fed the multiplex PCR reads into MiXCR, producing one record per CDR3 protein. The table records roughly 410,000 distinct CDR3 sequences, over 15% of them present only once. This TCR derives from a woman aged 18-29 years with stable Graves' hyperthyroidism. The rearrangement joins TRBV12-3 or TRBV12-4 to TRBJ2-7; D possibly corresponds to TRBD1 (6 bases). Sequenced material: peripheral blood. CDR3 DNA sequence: TGTGCCAGCAGCTTCGGAAGGGGGTCCTACGAGCAGTACTTC. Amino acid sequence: CASSFGRGSYEQYF.